This passage covers 14 T cell receptor beta chains from one sample sequenced in a study of Tregs in tolerant kidney transplant recipients. The assay was immunoSEQ multiplex PCR, and TCRdb's table has in-frame clones only and misses some. The repertoire holds approximately 75,000 clones, with about 91% as singletons. The sequenced sample was Tregs from blood, obtained before the transplant. The receptors stem from a human donor who received a combined kidney and bone marrow transplant.

V and J are TRBV6-6 and TRBJ1-4, with 8 bases matching TRBD1. V gave up 7 bases and J gave up 1 base; unmatched junction bases: 8. CDR3 length: 16 amino acids. Germline assignment: CDR1 MNHNY and CDR2 SVGAGI (reference sequence). In DNA form, the CDR3 reads TGTGCCAGCACCTCCGGACAGGGCCTAACTAATGAAAAACTGTTTTTT. As protein: CASTSGQGLTNEKLFF.

This chain joins TRBV27 and TRBJ2-1; 10 positions match TRBD2. The V and J ends lost 4 bases and 7 bases, in that order; junction bases with no gene match: 4. CDR1 is MNHEY, CDR2 SMNVEV, per germline (reference sequence). CDR3 length: 14 residues. CDR3 residues: CASSYSGRLNEQFF. The CDR3 region has the DNA TGTGCCAGCAGTTATAGCGGGAGGCTGAATGAGCAGTTCTTC.

The chain carries TRBV5-1 and TRBJ2-1; TRBD2 is a possible D gene (6 bases). CDR1 and CDR2 from the germline V gene are SGHRS and YFSETQ. V lost 1 base and J 6 bases, leaving 14 bases between the germline ends. There are 15 residues in the CDR3. The CDR3 DNA is TGCGCCAGCAGCTTGTCCGGGAGTGGCATCAATGAGCAGTTCTTC. This encodes CASSLSGSGINEQFF.

The J gene is TRBJ2-2, the V gene TRBV7-9; TRBD1 agrees at 9 bases. Germline V gene lookup returns CDR1 SEHNR and CDR2 FQNEAQ (reference sequence). J was trimmed by 4 bases and V by 5 bases; bases with no gene match: 8. This CDR3 comprises 16 residues. For the CDR3, the DNA is TGTGCCAGCAGCAACCAAGGGACAGGGATCACCGGGGAGCTGTTTTTT. Its translation: CASSNQGTGITGELFF.

The chain employs TRBV5-6 and TRBJ1-1, with 7 bases matching TRBD1. CDR1 and CDR2 from the germline V gene are SGHDT and YYEEEE. This CDR3 contains 15 residues. The V segment lost 0 bases and the J segment 7 bases; nucleotides outside the gene matches: 9. CDR3 residues: CASSLVTGAVREAFF. Written as DNA, the CDR3 is TGTGCCAGCAGCTTGGTTACAGGGGCAGTCCGTGAAGCTTTCTTT.

This chain links TRBV13 with TRBJ2-3; the match to TRBD2 covers 11 bases. J lost 0 bases, V lost 4 bases, and 3 bases had no gene match. The CDR3 loop spans 16 amino acids. From germline, CDR1 is PRHDT and CDR2 FYEKMQ (reference sequence). The CDR3 coding sequence is TGTGCCAGCAGCTCGGGGACTAGCGGAAGCACAGATACGCAGTATTTT. It codes for CASSSGTSGSTDTQYF. The full variable domain, completed using reference TRBV13 and TRBJ2-3, is AAGVIQSPRHLIKEKRETATLKCYPIPRHDTVYWYQQGPGQDPQFLISFYEKMQSDKGSIPDRFSAQQFSDYHSELNMSSLELGDSALYFCASSSGTSGSTDTQYFGPGTRLTVL.

CDR3 sequence (DNA): TGCGCCAGCAGCTTGGCCGGGTCGATAGGCTACACCTTC. As protein: CASSLAGSIGYTF. The rearrangement uses TRBV5-1 and TRBJ1-2, with D hard to call. With 0 bases removed from V and 8 bases from J, the gap between germline ends came to 11 bases. CDR3 size: 13 residues. Germline CDR1 and CDR2: SGHRS and YFSETQ.

The V call is TRBV28, the J call TRBJ2-1, with D uncertain. Between the trimmed V and J ends, which lost 6 bases and 0 bases, there was a span of 12 bases. CDR3 length: 15 amino acids. Germline V gene lookup returns CDR1 MDHEN and CDR2 SYDVKM. CDR3 loop: CASRTNPGSYNEQFF. The CDR3 nucleotides are TGTGCCAGCAGAACAAACCCCGGCTCCTACAATGAGCAGTTCTTC.

This chain joins TRBV5-1 and TRBJ2-3; 12 bases line up with TRBD2. Germline values: CDR1 SGHRS, CDR2 YFSETQ. The CDR3 totals 16 residues. The J segment lost 3 bases and the V segment lost 4 bases, leaving 6 bases of the junction unmatched. The CDR3 DNA is TGCGCCAGCAGCCTGGGGCTAGCGGGAGGGACAGATACGCAGTATTTT. Translating gives CASSLGLAGGTDTQYF.

In DNA form, the CDR3 reads TGTGCCAGCAAAAGGTCCCCGGGACAGGAGGCAGATACGCAGTATTTT. The encoded protein is CASKRSPGQEADTQYF. This sequence joins TRBV27 and TRBJ2-3; 8 nucleotides match TRBD1. The CDR3 sequence is 16 residues long. Unmatched junction bases numbered 13, after V lost 7 bases and J lost 4 bases. Per the germline V gene, CDR1 is MNHEY and CDR2 is SMNVEV (reference sequence).

The chain is built from TRBV15 and TRBJ1-1; D is perhaps TRBD1 (6 bases). Germline V gene data show CDR1 as LNHNV and CDR2 as YYDKDF (reference sequence). This CDR3 is 17 amino acids long. The germline V and J ends were trimmed by 3 bases and 1 base, with 18 bases remaining between them. CDR3 bases: TGTGCCACCAGCAGGGCCGGGACACGAGTCCCGAACACTGAAGCTTTCTTT. Its protein product is CATSRAGTRVPNTEAFF.

The rearrangement uses TRBV10-3 and TRBJ2-1; weak D call: TRBD2 (6 bases). The ends were cut back, 0 bases at V and 6 bases at J, with 12 bases in the middle. This CDR3 has 15 residues. Per the germline V gene, CDR1 is ENHRY and CDR2 is SYGVKD. The CDR3 protein is CAISESSAGSNEQFF. CDR3 in DNA: TGTGCCATCAGTGAGTCAAGCGCGGGATCCAATGAGCAGTTCTTC.

This clone was seen a handful of times. This chain's CDR3 is CASSSRETQYF. Here the CDR3 DNA reads TGTGCCAGTAGTTCCAGAGAGACCCAGTACTTC. The chain joins TRBV19 to TRBJ2-5; D not certain. Germline values: CDR1 LNHDA, CDR2 SQIVND (reference sequence). Trimming shortened V by 5 bases and J by 4 bases, and 5 bases separated the two germline ends. CDR3 length: 11 residues.

About this clone itself: Other DNA sequences within the sample encode an identical CDR3. V gene TRBV18 combines with J gene TRBJ2-3, with D possibly TRBD2 on 5 matching bases. The CDR3 has 13 residues. Germline CDR1 is KGHSH and CDR2 is LQKENI. V was shortened by 2 bases and J by 4 bases, with 7 bases between the two germline ends. CDR3 sequence: CASSPTEADTQYF. In DNA form, the CDR3 reads TGTGCCAGCTCACCAACGGAGGCAGATACGCAGTATTTT.